This T cell receptor (beta chain) emerged from a study of shared clonotypes between healthy human individuals. On this clone: The antigen is not known.

The method was immunoSEQ multiplex PCR; TCRdb's version includes in-frame clones alone and lacks a portion of them. This sample has around 2,000,000 clones, with 90% to 95% found just once. Findings and caveats of the study: Tissues were not sampled, only blood, and their repertoires likely differ. All-four-donor shared clonotypes had higher generation probabilities than non-shared clonotypes did. Across subsets, estimated richness was generally greater for naive than for memory populations. Shared clonotypes: about 4.6% naive CD4, 3.5% to 4% naive CD8, 2.3% memory CD4, approximately 0.41% memory CD8.

The germline gives CDR1 LNHNV, CDR2 YYDKDF (reference sequence). Deletions cut 5 bases from V and 0 bases from J, with 14 bases between. The CDR3 has 15 residues. The rearrangement joins TRBV15 to TRBJ2-7; D might be TRBD2 (5 bases). This clonotype was sampled from a young man in good health. The sequencing input was naive CD4+ T cells sorted from blood. Sample subset: CD45RA+ positively selected. CDR3 nucleotides: TGTGCCACCAGCGTCACTCGAGGGAGCTCCTACGAGCAGTACTTC. Its translation is CATSVTRGSSYEQYF.